Presented here are 21 T cell receptor beta chains from one specimen sequenced in a study of blood T cell repertoires in COVID-19. TCRdb keeps only in-frame clones here, not all; method: immunoSEQ multiplex PCR. This sample has fewer than 700,000 clones, with about 89% found just once. Sequencing was carried out using peripheral blood. The receptor set was obtained from a woman between 50 and 59 years old with COVID-19, enrolled during active disease.

The chain is built from TRBV6-2 or TRBV6-3 and TRBJ2-3, with D tentatively TRBD2 (8 bases). Trimming left V 5 bases short and J 7 bases short, with 19 bases between. The germline V gene has CDR1 MNHEY and CDR2 SVGEGT. The CDR3 is 15 residues long. The CDR3 coding sequence is TGTGCCAGCAGTCGGACTAGCAGGGGGGGCAATACGCAGTATTTT. Encoded protein: CASSRTSRGGNTQYF.

The chain links TRBV6-5 to TRBJ2-7; no definite D call. In germline, CDR1 is MNHEY, CDR2 SVGAGI. This CDR3 region has 14 residues. Trimming shortened V by 8 bases and J by 0 bases, and 14 bases separated the two germline ends. CDR3 nucleotides: TGTGCCAGCGGTAAAAGCGTGGCCTCCTACGAGCAGTACTTC. Amino acid sequence: CASGKSVASYEQYF.

There are a few counts of this clone. The chain combines TRBV2 with TRBJ1-2; TRBD1 might be the D (6 bases). Deletions cut 11 bases from V and 6 bases from J, with 16 bases between. CDR3 size: 12 residues. The V gene's germline CDR1 is SNHLY and CDR2 FYNNEI. This chain's CDR3 is CARAKTGDGYTF. CDR3 nucleotide sequence: TGTGCCCGAGCAAAGACAGGTGATGGCTACACCTTC.

This chain's CDR3 is CASSISPVGEDTEAFF. CDR3 DNA sequence: TGTGCCAGTAGTATTAGCCCCGTCGGGGAGGACACTGAAGCTTTCTTT. The chain is built from TRBV19 and TRBJ1-1; no clear D. Germline loops: CDR1 LNHDA, CDR2 SQIVND (reference sequence). Trimming left V 3 bases short and J 3 bases short, with 17 bases between. This CDR3 region has 16 residues. The entire variable domain, with the rest obtained from reference TRBV19 and TRBJ1-1, is as follows: DGGITQSPKYLFRKEGQNVTLSCEQNLNHDAMYWYRQDPGQGLRLIYYSQIVNDFQKGDIAEGYSVSREKKESFPLTVTSAQKNPTAFYLCASSISPVGEDTEAFFGQGTRLTVV.

The gene calls are TRBV18 and TRBJ1-4; D is perhaps TRBD1 (5 bases). Trimming took 1 base from V and 4 from J, leaving 10 bases between them. CDR3 size: 15 residues. Germline lookup yields CDR1 KGHSH and CDR2 LQKENI. The CDR3 coding sequence is TGTGCCAGCTCACCACAGGGGCGTCGTAATGAAAAACTGTTTTTT. As protein: CASSPQGRRNEKLFF.

About this clone itself: Other DNA sequences from this sample encode an identical CDR3 as well. This chain connects TRBV5-1 to TRBJ1-1; a possible D gene is TRBD1 (5 bases). Between the trimmed V and J ends, which lost 0 bases and 0 bases, there was a span of 6 bases. Per germline, CDR1 SGHRS and CDR2 YFSETQ. The length of the CDR3 is 14 residues. Written as DNA, the CDR3 is TGCGCCAGCAGCTTGGGACAGATGAACACTGAAGCTTTCTTT. It is translated as CASSLGQMNTEAFF.

The chain joins TRBV11-2 to TRBJ1-4; D is undetermined. The ends were cut back, 1 base at V and 7 bases at J, with 10 bases in the middle. This CDR3 region has 14 residues. Looked up from germline, CDR1 is SGHAT and CDR2 is FQNNGV. The CDR3 DNA sequence: TGTGCCAGCAGCTTAGCTGGGAGAGGTGAAAAACTGTTTTTT. It is translated as CASSLAGRGEKLFF.

This chain joins TRBV29-1 and TRBJ1-1, with TRBD1 as a possible D gene (6 bases). Germline assignment: CDR1 SQVTM and CDR2 ANQGSEA. The CDR3 sequence is 13 residues long. Trimming pared 7 bases from V and 3 bases from J, leaving 15 bases between. The CDR3, as DNA: TGCAGCGCCTCAACAGGGATGGACACTGAAGCTTTCTTT. Its protein product is CSASTGMDTEAFF.

This chain links TRBV7-6 with TRBJ2-2; no reliable D call. This CDR3 contains 13 residues. V was trimmed by 1 base and J by 6 bases, leaving 6 bases between them. Germline V gives CDR1 SGHVS, CDR2 FNYEAQ. The CDR3 nucleotides are TGTGCCAGCAGCTTAGGAGCCGCCGGGGAGCTGTTTTTT. Its protein is CASSLGAAGELFF.

V gene TRBV6-1 combines with J gene TRBJ1-5, with TRBD1 matching 7 bases. Per the germline V gene, CDR1 is MNHNS and CDR2 is SASEGT. The junction had 15 bases not matched to a gene; V was cut back by 4 bases and J by 6 bases. The CDR3 extends over 17 amino acids. CDR3 in amino acids: CASSGGPGQSGSQPQHF. CDR3 sequence (DNA): TGTGCCAGCAGTGGAGGACCGGGACAGTCGGGTAGTCAGCCCCAGCATTTT.

This clone was observed a handful of times. The chain carries TRBV4-1 and TRBJ1-6; 7 bases are a match to TRBD1. Looked up from germline, CDR1 is MGHRA and CDR2 is YSYEKL. The CDR3 totals 12 residues. J lost 10 bases, V lost 6 bases, and 3 bases had no gene match. CDR3 DNA sequence: TGCGCCAGCAGTTCAGGGGGATCACCCCTCCACTTT. It specifies CASSSGGSPLHF.

This clone was seen a single time. The CDR3 reads CASSPSQGPTNYGYTF. The CDR3, as DNA: TGTGCCAGCTCACCCTCTCAGGGCCCCACTAACTATGGCTACACCTTC. J is TRBJ1-2 and V is TRBV18; possible D gene TRBD1, 5 bases. The CDR3 totals 16 residues. V lost 3 bases and J 0 bases, leaving 14 bases between the germline ends. The V gene's germline CDR1 is KGHSH and CDR2 LQKENI.

The rearrangement links TRBV6-1 to TRBJ2-5, with D unclear. The length of the CDR3 is 14 residues. The germline V gene has CDR1 MNHNS and CDR2 SASEGT. V dropped 0 bases and J dropped 2 bases, with 7 bases sitting between them. The CDR3 bases are TGTGCCAGCAGTGAAGCAAACTTACAAGAGACCCAGTACTTC. Its translation is CASSEANLQETQYF.

The rearrangement joins TRBV30 to TRBJ1-3; 7 nucleotides line up with TRBD1. The V gene's germline CDR1 is GTSNPN and CDR2 SVGIG (reference sequence). The CDR3 is made up of 14 amino acids. J lost 5 bases, V lost 0 bases, and 4 bases had no gene match. Written as DNA, the CDR3 is TGTGCCTGGAGTGTATACAGGGGAAGAAACACCATATATTTT. Translated, it gives CAWSVYRGRNTIYF.

The V gene is TRBV2, the J gene TRBJ2-3, with 15 bases aligning to TRBD2. Germline assignment: CDR1 SNHLY and CDR2 FYNNEI. V gave up 5 bases and J gave up 1 base; unmatched junction bases: 7. The CDR3 runs 18 residues. The CDR3 loop is CASSYIRTSGGGTDTQYF. In DNA form, the CDR3 reads TGTGCCAGCAGTTACATTAGGACTAGCGGGGGGGGCACAGATACGCAGTATTTT.

This clone was observed a single time. The chain has TRBV4-1 and TRBJ2-4; D unclear. The CDR3 sequence is 12 residues long. Germline V gene sequence: CDR1 MGHRA, CDR2 YSYEKL. The V end lost 0 bases, the J end lost 8 bases, and 5 bases lay between the germline ends. The CDR3 here is CASSQEADIQYF. CDR3 bases: TGCGCCAGCAGCCAAGAGGCAGACATTCAGTACTTC.

This chain connects TRBV19 to TRBJ2-7; possibly TRBD2 for D (5 bases). The germline V and J ends were trimmed by 1 base and 3 bases, with 19 bases remaining between them. From germline, CDR1 is LNHDA and CDR2 SQIVND (reference sequence). The CDR3 contains 17 residues. CDR3 protein: CASSIVSGIPNFYEQYF. The CDR3 coding sequence is TGTGCCAGTAGTATAGTTTCCGGGATCCCGAATTTCTACGAGCAGTACTTC.

V gene TRBV25-1 combines with J gene TRBJ2-5, with D possibly being TRBD1 (6 bases). Looked up from germline, CDR1 is MGHDK and CDR2 is SYGVNS. CDR3 length: 15 residues. The ends were cut back, 4 bases at V and 5 bases at J, with 17 bases in the middle. The CDR3 region is CASSAFDRSAETQYF. The CDR3 nucleotides are TGTGCCAGCAGTGCATTCGACAGGTCCGCGGAGACCCAGTACTTC.

V and J are TRBV5-1 and TRBJ2-6; TRBD1 agrees at 9 bases. Germline trimming cut 1 base from V and 2 bases from J; bases unmatched to any gene: 1. The CDR3 length is 16 residues. Germline CDR1 reads SGHRS; CDR2 reads YFSETQ. CDR3 in DNA: TGCGCCAGCAGCTTGACAGGGGGCGCTGGGGCCAACGTCCTGACTTTC. This translates into CASSLTGGAGANVLTF.

This sequence joins TRBV7-9 and TRBJ1-2; tentatively, D is TRBD1 (6 bases). The CDR3 totals 15 residues. Per the germline V gene, CDR1 is SEHNR and CDR2 is FQNEAQ (reference sequence). Trimming cost V 4 bases and J 5 bases, with 17 bases left between them. This CDR3 reads CASSSDSPRVYGYTF. As DNA, the CDR3 is TGTGCCAGCAGCTCGGACAGCCCTAGGGTATATGGCTACACCTTC. The full variable domain, with the rest looked up from reference TRBV7-9 and TRBJ1-2, is DTGVSQNPRHKITKRGQNVTFRCDPISEHNRLYWYRQTLGQGPEFLTYFQNEAQLEKSRLLSDRFSAERPKGSFSTLEIQRTEQGDSAMYLCASSSDSPRVYGYTFGSGTRLTVV.

V is TRBV12-3 or TRBV12-4 and J is TRBJ1-1, with TRBD1 identical over 7 bases. This CDR3 comprises 13 residues. V lost 6 bases and J lost 4; bases outside the gene matches: 5. The CDR3 nucleotides are TGTGCCAGCAGAGGGGGCCGCTCCACTGAAGCTTTCTTT. Translated: CASRGGRSTEAFF.